This T cell receptor (beta chain) was captured in a study of T cell responses to AZD1222 COVID-19 vaccine. General study points: Donor demographics were predominantly white British with a female majority; clonal diversity may be underestimated. Spike-specific TCR breadth and depth went up after people got two AZD1222 doses. Nearly half of spike-specific TCRs reportedly target variant regions that are unmutated in the B.1.351 and B.1.1.7 variants.

Produced via immunoSEQ multiplex PCR; TCRdb's table is partial and in-frame only. The data hold fewer than 120,000 clones, with roughly 90% observed a single time. The V gene's germline CDR1 is SGHRS and CDR2 YFSETQ. The CDR3 extends over 14 amino acids. V was clipped by 0 bases and J by 4 bases, with 5 bases between them. Details on this clone: The target antigen is unknown.

The chain joins TRBV5-1 to TRBJ1-6; D is unresolved. The clonotype was recovered from an adult who received the AZD1222 COVID-19 vaccine. Sequences were derived from peripheral blood, sampled 28 days after the second AZD1222 dose. The CDR3 DNA reads as TGCGCCAGCAGCTTGGACAGTTATAATTCACCCCTCCACTTT. Translation gives CASSLDSYNSPLHF. The whole variable domain, remainder taken from reference TRBV5-1 and TRBJ1-6, is KAGVTQTPRYLIKTRGQQVTLSCSPISGHRSVSWYQQTPGQGLQFLFEYFSETQRNKGNFPGRFSGRQFSNSRSEMNVSTLELGDSALYLCASSLDSYNSPLHFGNGTRLTVT.